The entry below gives a single T cell receptor beta chain sequence along with its context. Its antigen remains unknown. TCRdb's table, derived via immunoSEQ multiplex PCR, lists solely in-frame clones and lacks some. The sample yields approximately 25,000 clones, about 94% seen once. These data belong to a study of graft-versus-host responses after intestinal transplantation. Study information: Induction using anti-thymocyte globulin, followed by tacrolimus and steroids for 2 to 4 years, was given to all recipients.

Study-wide findings and caveats: The recipient marrow held GvH clones, and some of them showed up first in ileum or blood. Early post-transplant HvG declines were associated with peak circulating GvH clone levels.

Trimming at V came to 0 bases and at J to 3 bases, leaving 2 bases not matched to a gene. This CDR3 contains 16 residues. In germline, CDR1 is SGHVS, CDR2 FQNEAQ. This specimen was PBMCs, taken around 30 days after intestinal transplant. The source of this sequence is a human patient who received an intestinal transplant, so some T cells may come from the graft donor. J is TRBJ2-1 and V is TRBV7-8; TRBD2 agrees at 10 bases. In DNA form, the CDR3 reads TGTGCCAGCAGCTTAGCGGGGACTAGCGTCTACAATGAGCAGTTCTTC. Translated: CASSLAGTSVYNEQFF. Together with reference TRBV7-8 and TRBJ2-1, the CDR3 gives the full variable domain: GAGVSQSPRYKVAKRGQDVALRCDPISGHVSLFWYQQALGQGPEFLTYFQNEAQLDKSGLPSDRFFAERPEGSVSTLKIQRTQQEDSAVYLCASSLAGTSVYNEQFFGPGTRLTVL.